The 5 T cell receptor beta chains below come from one sample, sequenced in a study of cytomegalovirus exposure and HLA in healthy donors. PCR amplification relied on 60 Vbeta primers (plus 13 Jbeta primers). Libraries were prepared by immunoSEQ multiplex PCR; TCRdb keeps only in-frame clonotypes and omits some of them. The table has about 170,000 clones, 79% seen once. The specimen was PBMCs. The receptors stem from a woman aged 45-65 years in good health and CMV-seronegative.

V is TRBV6-6 and J is TRBJ2-3; no clear D gene. The CDR3 spans 11 residues. Trimming pared 4 bases from V and 3 bases from J, leaving 2 bases between. Germline CDR1 MNHNY, CDR2 SVGAGI (reference sequence). This chain's CDR3 is CASSLTDTQYF. The CDR3, as DNA: TGTGCCAGCAGTTTAACAGATACGCAGTATTTT.

This clone was counted once. J is TRBJ1-4 and V is TRBV2; the match to TRBD1 covers 7 bases. CDR1 and CDR2 (germline): SNHLY, FYNNEI. V lost 5 bases and J lost 8; bases outside the gene matches: 8. There are 14 residues in the CDR3. The CDR3 bases are TGTGCCAGCAGTCCCACAGGGGCGCGAGAAAAACTGTTTTTT. It translates to CASSPTGAREKLFF.

The rearrangement links TRBV4-2 to TRBJ2-1; D gene unclear. V was pared by 4 bases and J by 10 bases, with 17 bases between. Germline V lookup: CDR1 LGHNA, CDR2 YNFKEQ. The CDR3 is 14 residues long. CDR3 loop: CASSPPGLPLEQFF. The CDR3 nucleotides read TGTGCCAGCAGCCCCCCGGGTCTTCCCCTCGAGCAGTTCTTC.

The rearrangement uses TRBV15 and TRBJ2-7; D unresolved. Deletions cut 1 base from V and 5 bases from J, with 15 bases between. This CDR3 is built from 15 residues. CDR1 and CDR2 from the germline V gene are LNHNV and YYDKDF (reference sequence). In DNA form, the CDR3 reads TGTGCCACCAGCAGAGCCCCCGAGGTTGAGGACGAGCAGTACTTC. Translation: CATSRAPEVEDEQYF.

The rearrangement links TRBV4-2 to TRBJ2-3, with D perhaps TRBD2 (7 bases). CDR1 is LGHNA, CDR2 YNFKEQ, per germline. The CDR3 extends over 17 amino acids. Trimming pared 0 bases from V and 5 bases from J, leaving 18 bases between. The CDR3, as DNA: TGTGCCAGCAGCCAAGAGAAACCGAGGGGGGGCCTAGATACGCAGTATTTT. Translated, it gives CASSQEKPRGGLDTQYF.